The source of this TCR beta chain is a study of beta chain features in type 1 diabetes. General observations from the study: PCR may have favored shorter templates equally in patients and controls. Fewer insertions but more deletions were seen at VDJ junctions in type 1 diabetes patients. The naive, central memory and Treg TCRB repertoires showed an apparent similarity that was greater among patients than among healthy donors. Shortening of TCRB CDR3s, moderate but significant, appeared in all four CD4+ subsets of Type 1 diabetes patients.

As every portion of the isolated RNA was reverse transcribed, the sequencing read expressed TCRB transcripts. Assay: immunoSEQ multiplex PCR; the TCRdb copy retains only in-frame clones and omits some. The sample includes under 200,000 clones, about 9.4% of them seen just once. Turning to this clone: Its antigen is unidentified.

Germline CDR1 reads SGHRS; CDR2 reads YFSETQ. This CDR3 has 19 residues. Trimming cost V 2 bases and J 2 bases; bases outside gene matches: 17. What was sequenced was central memory CD4+ T cells from blood. The chain uses TRBV5-1 and TRBJ1-1, with 8 bases fitting TRBD1. The receptor was derived from a man younger than 45 with type 1 diabetes. The CDR3 sequence is CASSFLISTGALRNTEAFF. Here the CDR3 DNA reads TGCGCCAGCAGCTTCCTAATCTCGACAGGGGCCTTGAGAAACACTGAAGCTTTCTTT.